This T cell receptor (beta chain) came from a study of regulatory T cells in long-lasting Graves disease. A word on this clonotype: Its antigen is not known.

Through Arm-PCR of CDR3 regions and iRepertoire HTBI primers, TCR beta libraries were built. Using its own MiXCR run on the multiplex PCR reads, TCRdb lists one record per CDR3 protein. The table shows 450,000 to 600,000 distinct CDR3 sequences, with 13% occurring only once. The time point here: newly diagnosed GD, antithyroid drugs for less than 3 months. Preparation of the TCR library used RNA extracted from PBMCs. Study-wide results and caveats: Under persistent disease, TRBV28, TRBJ1-2 and TRBJ2-5 were used preferentially.

CDR1 is DFQATT and CDR2 is SNEGSKA in the germline V gene (reference sequence). Trimming removed 6 bases from V and 0 bases from J, with 12 bases in between. The CDR3 consists of 14 residues. The same sample was also used in a study of T cells in Graves' hyperthyroidism and ophthalmopathy. This second study says: It was uncontrolled infection, other autoimmune disease, pregnancy or lactation that excluded patients.

The TCR was taken from a man between 25 and 39 years old with Graves disease. Sequencing was performed on peripheral blood mononuclear cells (PBMCs), taken at new diagnosis, from a patient treated with antithyroid drugs. V is TRBV20-1 and J is TRBJ1-3; D perhaps matches TRBD1 (5 bases). The CDR3 DNA reads TGCAGTGCCCTGGGACTCCGCTCTGGAAACACCATATATTTT. Translation: CSALGLRSGNTIYF.